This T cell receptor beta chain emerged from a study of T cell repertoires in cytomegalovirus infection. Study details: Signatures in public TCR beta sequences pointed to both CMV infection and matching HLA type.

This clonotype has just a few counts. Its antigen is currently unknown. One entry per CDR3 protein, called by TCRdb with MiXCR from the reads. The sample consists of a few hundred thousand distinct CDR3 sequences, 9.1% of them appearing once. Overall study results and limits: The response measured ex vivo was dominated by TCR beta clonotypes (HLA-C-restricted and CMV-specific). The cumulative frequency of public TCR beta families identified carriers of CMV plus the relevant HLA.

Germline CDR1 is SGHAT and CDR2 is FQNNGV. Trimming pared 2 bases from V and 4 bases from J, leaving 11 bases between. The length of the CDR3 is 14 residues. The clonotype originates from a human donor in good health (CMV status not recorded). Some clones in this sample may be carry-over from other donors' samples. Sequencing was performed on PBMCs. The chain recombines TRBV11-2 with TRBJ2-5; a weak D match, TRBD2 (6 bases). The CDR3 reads CASSLIAVGETQYF. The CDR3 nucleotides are TGTGCCAGCAGCTTAATAGCGGTAGGAGAGACCCAGTACTTC.